This is a list of T cell receptor beta chains from one sample in a study of blood T cell repertoires in COVID-19. Libraries were prepared by immunoSEQ multiplex PCR; TCRdb keeps only in-frame clonotypes and omits some of them. The table has roughly 200,000 clones, about 86% seen once. Sequenced: peripheral blood. All receptors come from a man between 60 and 75 years old who had recovered from COVID-19. The CDR3 runs from the conserved cysteine through the conserved F or W. D genes are given only for firm matches. The size field is filled for only some rows; it gives once, few, many or a size class.

TGTGCCAGTAGTAAAGGACAGGGTGGCCGGAACGAGAATGGCTACACCTTC	CASSKGQGGRNENGYTF	TRBD1	once	TRBV19	TRBJ1-2
TGTGCCAGCAGCTTCTGGGGTCTAGCGGGAGTAGCTGCGGGCGGGTTCTTC	CASSFWGLAGVAAGGFF	TRBD2	-	TRBV7-2	TRBJ2-1
TGTGCCTGGAGTGTACGAGGGTATGGTGGAAATGAGCAGTTCTTC	CAWSVRGYGGNEQFF	-	-	TRBV30	TRBJ2-1
TGTGCCAGCAGTTCCCCCGGGACAGGGAGAATTGACGGGGAGACCCAGTACTTC	CASSSPGTGRIDGETQYF	TRBD1	-	TRBV28	TRBJ2-5
TGCGCCAGCAGCCAAGACCAGCGGCTCACAGCGGGGAGAGCTTTCTTT	CASSQDQRLTAGRAFF	-	-	TRBV4-3	TRBJ1-1
TGCGCCAGCAGCTTGTCTACAGGGGCGACACAGGAAGCTTTCTTT	CASSLSTGATQEAFF	TRBD1	once	TRBV5-1	TRBJ1-1
TGTGCCTGGAGTGGCAGCTACGAGCAGTACTTC	CAWSGSYEQYF	-	-	TRBV30	TRBJ2-7
TGTGCCAGCAGTTCCGGGACAGGGGGTTACGGGCAGTACTTC	CASSSGTGGYGQYF	TRBD1	-	TRBV2	TRBJ2-7
TGTGCCTGGAGTATTACAGGGGGGACCGGGGAGCTGTTTTTT	CAWSITGGTGELFF	TRBD1	-	TRBV30	TRBJ2-2
TGTGCTAGTGGTTTGGGGGAGGGAAGGGAGCAGTACTTC	CASGLGEGREQYF	TRBD2	-	TRBV12-5	TRBJ2-7
TGTGCCAGCAGTTTATCGTTGTTGGCGGGGGGGGCGAAAAACATTCAGTACTTC	CASSLSLLAGGAKNIQYF	TRBD2	-	TRBV27	TRBJ2-4
TGCGCCAGCAGCCAAGATCTATATGGCTACACCTTC	CASSQDLYGYTF	-	-	TRBV4-1	TRBJ1-2
TGTGCCAGCAGTACCCCGGGGACTCAAGAGACCCAGTACTTC	CASSTPGTQETQYF	-	-	TRBV6-6	TRBJ2-5
TGTGCCAGCAGTTATCGGCTAGCGGGGGACCAAGAGACCCAGTACTTC	CASSYRLAGDQETQYF	TRBD2	-	TRBV6-9	TRBJ2-5
TGCGCCAGCAGCCCCGACAGACAGATGAACACTGAAGCTTTCTTT	CASSPDRQMNTEAFF	-	-	TRBV4-1	TRBJ1-1
TGTGCCAGCAGCTTGACTCCGGACAGGGTCTCCGGAAACACCATATATTTT	CASSLTPDRVSGNTIYF	TRBD1	once	TRBV11-2	TRBJ1-3
TGTGCCAGCAGATCGGGACAGGGGCCTTTGAACACTGAAGCTTTCTTT	CASRSGQGPLNTEAFF	TRBD1	-	TRBV5-5	TRBJ1-1
TGTGCCAGCAGCTTACTATTGGGGGGGGAGACCCAGTACTTC	CASSLLLGGETQYF	TRBD2	-	TRBV7-8	TRBJ2-5
TGTGCCAGCAGCTGGGCCGGGACATTTAATTCACCCCTCCACTTT	CASSWAGTFNSPLHF	-	-	TRBV5-6	TRBJ1-6
TGTGCCAGCAGTTACTCGGCGGGGGGGACCTACGAGCAGTACTTC	CASSYSAGGTYEQYF	TRBD2	-	TRBV6-5	TRBJ2-7
TGCGCCAGCAGCCAAGTTCCGGACAGCTTCGCCCGAGGGACTGAAGCTTTCTTT	CASSQVPDSFARGTEAFF	-	few	TRBV4-1	TRBJ1-1
TGTGCCAGCAGACGACAGGGTAACTATGGCTACACCTTC	CASRRQGNYGYTF	TRBD1	-	TRBV6-5	TRBJ1-2
TGTGCTAGCGTCCGTGGGAGCTCCTACAATGAGCAGTTCTTC	CASVRGSSYNEQFF	-	-	TRBV12-5	TRBJ2-1
TGTGCCTGGCGTGCCAGGGGGAATCTCTACAATGAGCAGTTCTTC	CAWRARGNLYNEQFF	TRBD1	-	TRBV30	TRBJ2-1
TGTGCCAGCAGCCAAGATCTGGCTAGCGCTTACAATGAGCAGTTCTTC	CASSQDLASAYNEQFF	-	-	TRBV3-1/TRBV3-2	TRBJ2-1
TGTGCCAGCTCACCAGGTCCAGGGGCTGGAAACACCATATATTTT	CASSPGPGAGNTIYF	-	-	TRBV18	TRBJ1-3
TGTGCCAGCAGCCAAAGAGATCAGCCCCAGCATTTT	CASSQRDQPQHF	-	-	TRBV3-1/TRBV3-2	TRBJ1-5
TGTGCCAGCAGCTTGGGACACAACACTGAAGCTTTCTTT	CASSLGHNTEAFF	-	-	TRBV7-6	TRBJ1-1
TGTGCCAGCAGCTTAGCCGCGGGAGCTTACAATGAGCAGTTCTTC	CASSLAAGAYNEQFF	TRBD2	-	TRBV11-1	TRBJ2-1
TGTGCCAGCAGCCAACTAGGCTCCTACGAGCAGTACTTC	CASSQLGSYEQYF	-	-	TRBV3-1/TRBV3-2	TRBJ2-7
TGTGCCACCAGTGATCCCCTAGCGGGAGATGGGTACGAGCAGTACTTC	CATSDPLAGDGYEQYF	TRBD2	once	TRBV24-1	TRBJ2-7